Reported below is one TCR beta chain. This sample stems from a study of OX40 agonist ivuxolimab in advanced cancers. In germline, CDR1 is LNHDA, CDR2 SQIVND (reference sequence). V was pared by 8 bases and J by 4 bases, with 18 bases between. The CDR3 is 14 amino acids. Clones were read by immunoSEQ multiplex PCR, and TCRdb kept only the in-frame ones, dropping some. This sample has 50,000 or so clones, with roughly 88% found just once. The chain employs TRBV19 and TRBJ2-7; tentative D call: TRBD1 (5 bases). The starting material was CD4+ or CD8+ T cells sorted from blood, obtained in a trial of the OX40 agonist ivuxolimab. This clonotype was obtained from an adult with an advanced solid tumor such as melanoma, head and neck, liver or kidney cancer. The CDR3 loop is CASSRRHTGYEQYF. As DNA, the CDR3 is TGTGCCAGTTCACGCCGCCATACAGGTTACGAGCAGTACTTC.